This T cell receptor (beta chain) originates from a study of cytomegalovirus exposure and HLA in healthy donors. V dropped 5 bases and J dropped 4; count of bases not matched to a gene: 13. CDR3 length equals 17 residues. Germline V gene sequence: CDR1 MNHEY, CDR2 SMNVEV (reference sequence). TCRdb keeps only in-frame clones here, not all; method: immunoSEQ multiplex PCR. The sample has hundreds of thousands of clones, approximately 90% seen once. Turning to this clone: Its antigen is as yet unknown.

Study results and limitations: Investigators reported approximately 150 TCR beta chains as tied to cytomegalovirus.

Sequenced material: PBMCs. J is TRBJ2-7 and V is TRBV27, with 11 bases lining up with TRBD1. This receptor was taken from a woman under 30 in good health and CMV-seronegative. The CDR3 here is CASSLQAGQGVWYEQYF. The CDR3 DNA reads as TGTGCCAGCAGTCTCCAGGCGGGACAGGGGGTTTGGTACGAGCAGTACTTC.